Listed here are 32 T cell receptor beta chains from one sample, sequenced in a study of tumor-infiltrating lymphocytes in glioblastoma multiforme. TCRB libraries came from RNA via three nested multiplex PCR rounds. TCRdb ran MiXCR on the multiplex PCR reads and lists one entry per CDR3 protein. The sample contains 9,000 to 10,000 distinct CDR3 sequences, less than 80% of which appear only once. Sequencing was carried out using brain tumor tissue. These receptors were obtained from a male donor with glioblastoma.

At least ten counts were recorded for this clonotype. The rearrangement joins TRBV30 to TRBJ1-5; D gene unclear. Trimming stripped 2 bases from V and 4 bases from J, with 6 bases between. This CDR3 contains 12 residues. From germline, CDR1 is GTSNPN and CDR2 SVGIG (reference sequence). CDR3 coding DNA: TGTGCCTGGAGTTTGGGGAATCAGCCCCAGCATTTT. This translates into CAWSLGNQPQHF.

As concerns this clonotype: Possible read error: a much larger clone is one base away. The chain combines TRBV24-1 with TRBJ2-5, with D possibly matching TRBD1 (6 bases). The CDR3 is 17 amino acids. Germline loops: CDR1 KGHDR, CDR2 SFDVKD. V was clipped by 4 bases and J by 0 bases, with 17 bases between them. The CDR3 sequence is CATSDPTGRIDQETQYF. In DNA, the CDR3 is TGTGCCACCAGTGACCCAACAGGGCGAATAGACCAAGAGACCCAGTACTTC.

The chain recombines TRBV20-1 with TRBJ1-2; TRBD1 is a possible D gene (5 bases). V gave up 1 base and J gave up 1 base, with 22 bases separating them. The CDR3 has 18 amino acids. The V gene's germline CDR1 is DFQATT and CDR2 SNEGSKA (reference sequence). The CDR3 DNA is TGCAGTGCTAGAGTAGGGGTAGAAGGGGCAAATTTTAACTATGGCTACACCTTC. It translates to CSARVGVEGANFNYGYTF.

This chain links TRBV29-1 with TRBJ2-1; D gene uncertain. Trimming took off 2 bases at V and 9 bases at J, with 8 bases between the two ends. Germline V lookup: CDR1 SQVTM, CDR2 ANQGSEA. This CDR3 has 11 residues. CDR3 in DNA: TGCAGCGTTGAAACTATTGGTGAGCAGTTCTTC. Protein: CSVETIGEQFF.

Within the sample, this clonotype is large (0.1 to 1%). The V call is TRBV29-1, the J call TRBJ2-3, with D perhaps TRBD2 (6 bases). Between the trimmed V and J ends, which lost 6 bases and 1 base, there was a span of 11 bases. Germline V CDR1 and CDR2: SQVTM, ANQGSEA. There are 13 residues in the CDR3. CDR3 loop: CSVAGTRTDTQYF. For the CDR3, the DNA is TGCAGCGTAGCCGGGACTCGCACAGATACGCAGTATTTT.

A word on this clonotype: One end of the junction fails to match germline, which may point to a read error. This sequence joins TRBV7-3 and TRBJ2-7; D perhaps matches TRBD2 (5 bases). This CDR3 comprises 15 residues. CDR1 and CDR2 (germline): SGHTA, FQGTGA. The CDR3 region is CASSLTGAPDYEQHF. In DNA, the CDR3 is TGTGCCAGCAGCTTAACTGGCGCGCCAGACTACGAGCAGCACTTC.

This clonotype was seen at least ten times. V is TRBV5-8 and J is TRBJ2-1; 9 positions agree with TRBD2. V gave up 2 bases and J gave up 8 bases; unmatched junction bases: 8. CDR1 is SGHTS and CDR2 is YDEGEE in the germline V gene. The CDR3 consists of 15 residues. This CDR3 is CASSFRVAGADEQFF. CDR3 in DNA: TGTGCCAGCAGCTTCAGGGTAGCGGGAGCTGATGAGCAGTTCTTC.

This clonotype occurred a few times. The chain is built from TRBV6-5 and TRBJ2-1; D is perhaps TRBD2 (6 bases). The ends were cut back, 6 bases at V and 6 bases at J, with 18 bases in the middle. CDR3 size: 15 residues. Germline V gives CDR1 MNHEY, CDR2 SVGAGI. The CDR3 nucleotides read TGTGCCAGCAGCCTGCTAGCGCGGAACTGCAATGAGCAGTTCTTC. Protein: CASSLLARNCNEQFF.

This clonotype was detected a few times. V and J are TRBV20-1 and TRBJ1-1; D not certain. The CDR3 extends over 13 amino acids. Germline lookup yields CDR1 DFQATT and CDR2 SNEGSKA (reference sequence). Trimming took 3 bases from V and 9 from J, leaving 17 bases between them. CDR3 sequence: CSASTSLNSKAFF. The CDR3 bases are TGCAGTGCTAGCACCAGCCTGAACTCTAAAGCTTTCTTT.

Note on this clonotype: At one boundary the junction diverges from the germline segment, which might be a read error. J is TRBJ1-3 and V is TRBV10-3; D is unresolved. CDR3 length: 13 amino acids. Germline V lookup: CDR1 ENHRY, CDR2 SYGVKD. This chain's CDR3 is CTICEDLRNTIYF. CDR3 nucleotides: TGTACCATCTGTGAGGATCTTCGAAACACTATATATTTT.

This clonotype is judged medium-sized. The CDR3 region has the DNA TGCAGTGCTAGAGATGGATCTAGCCGGGGCGATACGCAGTATTTT. Translating gives CSARDGSSRGDTQYF. The genes are TRBV20-1 and TRBJ2-3; D tentatively fits TRBD1 or TRBD2 (5 bases each). CDR1 and CDR2 from the germline V gene are DFQATT and SNEGSKA (reference sequence). This CDR3 region has 15 residues. Trimming removed 0 bases from V and 6 bases from J, with 16 bases in between.

The J gene is TRBJ2-1, the V gene TRBV6-6; the D call may be TRBD1 or TRBD2 (5 bases each). The CDR3 runs to 15 residues. The ends were cut back, 4 bases at V and 6 bases at J, with 16 bases in the middle. The V gene's germline CDR1 is MNHNY and CDR2 SVGAGI (reference sequence). The CDR3 sequence: CASSLRGAACNEQFF. CDR3 in DNA: TGTGCCAGCAGTTTAAGGGGAGCAGCCTGCAATGAGCAGTTCTTC.

The chain has TRBV11-2 and TRBJ1-6; D is uncertain. Germline V gene data show CDR1 as SGHAT and CDR2 as FQNNGV. CDR3 size: 14 residues. V shed 4 bases and J shed 5 bases, with 9 bases lying between them. Here the CDR3 DNA reads TGTGCCAGCAGCTCCGTCCCAAATAATTCACCCCTCCACTTT. Protein sequence: CASSSVPNNSPLHF.

Notes on this clonotype: The junction shows a germline mismatch at one end, possibly a read error. The V gene is TRBV5-4, the J gene TRBJ1-2; 8 bases are a match to TRBD1. CDR3 length equals 19 residues. Germline loops: CDR1 SGHNT, CDR2 YYREEE (reference sequence). This CDR3 is CASSLRTGTGGFANYDYTF. CDR3 DNA: TGTGCCAGCAGTTTGAGGACCGGGACAGGAGGGTTTGCTAACTATGACTACACCTTC. Using reference TRBV5-4 and TRBJ1-2 for the parts outside the CDR3, the full variable domain is ETGVTQSPTHLIKTRGQQVTLRCSSQSGHNTVSWYQQALGQGPQFIFQYYREEENGRGNFPPRFSGLQFPNYSSELNVNALELDDSALYLCASSLRTGTGGFANYDYTFGSGTRLTVV.

A remark on this clonotype: The germline gene is not matched at one end of the junction; a read error may be the cause. The chain combines TRBV11-2 with TRBJ2-2; 7 bases agree with TRBD2. CDR1 SGHAT and CDR2 FQNNGV come from the germline V gene. CDR3 length equals 20 residues. CDR3 sequence: CVSTPSFGQRLAVNTGELFF. The CDR3 DNA sequence: TGTGTCAGCACCCCCTCATTCGGCCAAAGGCTAGCGGTAAACACCGGGGAGCTATTTTTT.

This clonotype was detected many times. The DNA for the CDR3 is TGTGCCGGGCGTCACGTTTTGGCCTACGAGCAGTACTTC. This gives the protein CAGRHVLAYEQYF. V is TRBV10-3 and J is TRBJ2-7; D is unclear. Germline loops: CDR1 ENHRY, CDR2 SYGVKD. The CDR3 is 13 residues long. Between the trimmed V and J ends, which lost 11 bases and 2 bases, there was a span of 16 bases.

The V call is TRBV4-1, the J call TRBJ1-2; D is ambiguous. The CDR3 has 16 amino acids. Germline V lookup: CDR1 MGHRA, CDR2 YSYEKL. Trimming shortened V by 1 base and J by 1 base, and 13 bases separated the two germline ends. The DNA for the CDR3 is TGCGCCAGCAGCCAAGGGGGAGCAGTGAGTAACTATGGCTACACCTTC. As protein: CASSQGGAVSNYGYTF.

Worth noting for this clonotype: This likely comes from a read error, as the CDR3 has no conserved phenylalanine or tryptophan at its end. The chain joins TRBV29-1 to TRBJ1-1, with D possibly matching TRBD1 (5 bases). The CDR3 sequence is 14 residues long. Germline loops: CDR1 SQVTM, CDR2 ANQGSEA. Written as DNA, the CDR3 is TGCAGCGTTGAAATGGGACGGAGAAACACTGAGGCTTTCATT. Protein sequence: CSVEMGRRNTEAFI.

As for this clonotype: The junction departs from germline at one end; a sequencing error may be responsible. The chain recombines TRBV6-5 with TRBJ2-1; 7 bases are shared with TRBD2. The CDR3 totals 13 residues. CDR1 is MNHEY and CDR2 is SVGAGI in the germline V gene. CDR3 DNA: TGTGCCAGCAATTACTCTGGGGGGGGTGAGCAGTTATTC. Its translation: CASNYSGGGEQLF.

About this clonotype: One end of the junction does not line up with germline, which may come from a read error. The V call is TRBV11-1, the J call TRBJ2-1; D is possibly TRBD1 or TRBD2 (5 bases each). CDR1 and CDR2 (germline): SGHAT, FQDESV (reference sequence). The CDR3 is made up of 15 amino acids. The CDR3 DNA reads as TGTGCCAGCAGCTCGACAAGGGGCACGGGGAATGAGCATTTCTTC. This encodes CASSSTRGTGNEHFF.

A remark on this clonotype: One end of the junction fails to match germline, which may point to a read error. V gene TRBV6-5 combines with J gene TRBJ1-1; no clear D. Germline V gene lookup returns CDR1 MNHEY and CDR2 SVGAGI. CDR3 length equals 13 residues. CDR3 amino acids: CAGSWTANTGVFF. DNA for the CDR3: TGTGCCGGCAGTTGGACGGCGAACACTGGAGTTTTCTTT.

About this clonotype itself: The junction departs from the called germline gene at one end, perhaps through a read error. V usage is TRBV11-3 and J usage is TRBJ2-3, with TRBD2 matching over 8 bases. CDR3 length: 15 residues. Germline V gene lookup returns CDR1 SGHNT and CDR2 YENEEA. The CDR3 protein is CDSSSPGLASDTQYF. The CDR3 bases are TGTGACAGCAGCTCCCCCGGACTAGCCTCAGATACGCAGTATTTT.

This clonotype was observed many times. The rearrangement uses TRBV28 and TRBJ1-6, with D uncertain. V was cut by 4 bases and J by 3 bases, with 10 bases left in between. CDR1 and CDR2 from the germline V gene are MDHEN and SYDVKM. The CDR3 length is 15 residues. The CDR3 coding sequence is TGTGCCAGCAGTTCCCCGGTGGTCTATAATTCACCCCTCCACTTT. Amino acids: CASSSPVVYNSPLHF.

The genes are TRBV5-4 and TRBJ2-1, with 10 positions matching TRBD2. The germline gives CDR1 SGHNT, CDR2 YYREEE (reference sequence). CDR3 length: 17 amino acids. Trimming took 4 bases from V and 7 from J; bases not matched to a gene: 14. Here the CDR3 DNA reads TGTGCCAGCAGCCCCCACCCAGTAGCGGGAGGAAAAAATGAGCAGTTCTTC. Translation gives CASSPHPVAGGKNEQFF.

This clonotype was picked up a small number of times. V gene TRBV20-1 combines with J gene TRBJ2-1, with a possible D match to TRBD2 (6 bases). The V gene lost 7 bases and the J gene lost 2 bases, with 18 bases spanning the gap. CDR1 and CDR2 (germline): DFQATT, SNEGSKA (reference sequence). The CDR3 runs 15 residues. The CDR3 protein is CSGRDPRTTYNEQFF. The DNA of the CDR3 is TGCAGTGGCAGAGATCCGCGGACTACCTACAATGAGCAGTTCTTC.

There are a few counts of this clonotype. The CDR3 spells CASGLTSLHEQYF. The CDR3 nucleotides are TGTGCCAGTGGCTTGACTAGTCTCCACGAGCAGTACTTC. This rearrangement joins TRBV5-6 to TRBJ2-7; D is possibly TRBD2 (6 bases). Germline CDR1 is SGHDT and CDR2 is YYEEEE. The CDR3 covers 13 residues. V was clipped by 8 bases and J by 5 bases, with 17 bases between them.

This clonotype turned up a few times. The J gene is TRBJ1-1, the V gene TRBV4-1; tentative D call: TRBD1 (6 bases). The V gene's germline CDR1 is MGHRA and CDR2 YSYEKL. With 5 bases removed from V and 10 bases from J, the gap between germline ends came to 11 bases. The CDR3 is 11 amino acids. CDR3 nucleotide sequence: TGCGCCAGCAGCTCCGGACAGACAGCTTTCTTT. This gives the protein CASSSGQTAFF.

This clonotype was detected ten times or more. The V call is TRBV24-1, the J call TRBJ2-2; no reliable D call. The germline CDR1 and CDR2 sequences are KGHDR and SFDVKD. V was shortened by 3 bases and J by 1 base, with 8 bases between the two germline ends. CDR3 length equals 15 residues. CDR3 region: CATSDPSENTGELFF. In DNA form, the CDR3 reads TGTGCCACCAGTGATCCCTCAGAGAACACCGGGGAGCTGTTTTTT.

Details on this clonotype: Relative to the germline gene, one junction end is altered; a read error may explain this. This chain joins TRBV10-3 and TRBJ1-1; no clear D gene. The CDR3 totals 12 residues. CDR1 and CDR2 (germline): ENHRY, SYGVKD. CDR3 sequence: CGISDLDTEAFF. CDR3 sequence (DNA): TGTGGCATCAGTGATCTCGATACTGAAGCTTTCTTT.

The chain combines TRBV30 with TRBJ2-7; 9 nucleotides align to TRBD2. The CDR3 is 15 residues long. Per the germline V gene, CDR1 is GTSNPN and CDR2 is SVGIG (reference sequence). J gave up 2 bases and V 0 bases, and 5 bases lay outside the gene matches. DNA for the CDR3: TGTGCCTGGAGTGTACCATGCGGGAGGGCCTACGAGCAGTACTTC. Its protein is CAWSVPCGRAYEQYF.

This clonotype was counted many times. V gene TRBV7-9 combines with J gene TRBJ2-5; D is unresolved. The V end was cut by 3 bases, the J end by 2 bases, with 16 bases between. This CDR3 spans 16 amino acids. Germline V gene lookup returns CDR1 SEHNR and CDR2 FQNEAQ (reference sequence). The CDR3 coding sequence is TGTGCCAGCAGCTTGTCGTCGGCTGGATTACAAGAGACCCAGTACTTC. Amino acids: CASSLSSAGLQETQYF.

The chain employs TRBV24-1 and TRBJ2-1; 10 nucleotides match TRBD2. V dropped 3 bases and J dropped 3; count of bases not matched to a gene: 4. CDR1 is KGHDR, CDR2 SFDVKD, per germline. The length of the CDR3 is 16 residues. The CDR3 DNA is TGTGCCACCAGTGATAGAGCGGGAGGGGTCTACAATGAGCAGTTCTTC. Protein product: CATSDRAGGVYNEQFF.